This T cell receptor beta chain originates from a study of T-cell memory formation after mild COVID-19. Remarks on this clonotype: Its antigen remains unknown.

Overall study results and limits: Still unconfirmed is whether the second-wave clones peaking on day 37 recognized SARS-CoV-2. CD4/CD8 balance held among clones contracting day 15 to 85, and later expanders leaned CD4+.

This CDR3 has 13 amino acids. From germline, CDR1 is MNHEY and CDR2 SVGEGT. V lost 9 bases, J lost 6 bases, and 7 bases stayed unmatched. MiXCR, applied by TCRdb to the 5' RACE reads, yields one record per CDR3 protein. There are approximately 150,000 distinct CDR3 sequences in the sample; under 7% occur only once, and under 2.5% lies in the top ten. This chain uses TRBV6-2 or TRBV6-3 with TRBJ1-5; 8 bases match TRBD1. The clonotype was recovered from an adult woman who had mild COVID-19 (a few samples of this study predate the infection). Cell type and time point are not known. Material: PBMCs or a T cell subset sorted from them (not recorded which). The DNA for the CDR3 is TGTGCCAGGCCCTACAGGGGGGCTCAGCCCCAGCATTTT. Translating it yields CARPYRGAQPQHF.